This is a list of T cell receptor beta chains from one sample in a study of graft-versus-host responses after intestinal transplantation. The data were produced by immunoSEQ multiplex PCR, yet TCRdb's version contains in-frame clones alone and is incomplete. The sample yields roughly 7,800 clones, over 25% seen once. The specimen was alloreactive CD4+ T cells from a mixed lymphocyte reaction culture, collected before intestinal transplant. The receptors shown here come from a human patient who received an intestinal transplant. Both conserved end residues are part of each CDR3. The D gene is left open where the match is weak. Where a row states a size, it is once, few, many or the class of an expanded clone; other rows omit it.

v_call,d_call,cdr3_length,j_call,clone_size,cdr3_nt,cdr3_aa
TRBV6-1,NA,14,TRBJ1-6,few,TGTGCCAGCAGGGCCGGGGCCTATAATTCACCCCTCCACTTT,CASRAGAYNSPLHF
TRBV28,NA,14,TRBJ1-5,NA,TGTGCCAGCACCCCGGGCGGGAACAATCAGCCCCAGCATTTT,CASTPGGNNQPQHF
TRBV7-9,TRBD1,13,TRBJ2-7,NA,TGTGCCAGCAGCCGGGGGACAGGGGGCGAGCAGTACTTC,CASSRGTGGEQYF
TRBV5-1,TRBD2,16,TRBJ2-2,medium-sized,TGCGCCAGCAGCAACTTAGCGGGGGGAAACACCGGGGAGCTGTTTTTT,CASSNLAGGNTGELFF
TRBV7-8,TRBD2,17,TRBJ2-7,NA,TGTGCCAGCAGCTTACCTCCCCGGCGGGGGAGTTCCTACGAGCAGTACTTC,CASSLPPRRGSSYEQYF
TRBV19,NA,14,TRBJ1-5,few,TGTGCCAGTAGTATAGCGAGGGGCAATCAGCCCCAGCATTTT,CASSIARGNQPQHF
TRBV7-2,NA,15,TRBJ2-1,NA,TGTGCCAGCAGCTTAGATTGGGGGCCGTACAATGAGCAGTTCTTC,CASSLDWGPYNEQFF
TRBV10-3,TRBD1,13,TRBJ2-7,NA,TGTGCCACCAAGGGACAGGGGGCCAACGAGCAGTACTTC,CATKGQGANEQYF
TRBV7-2,NA,15,TRBJ2-1,NA,TGTGCCAGCAGCTTAGGACAGACACCCTACAATGAGCAGTTCTTC,CASSLGQTPYNEQFF
TRBV30,NA,14,TRBJ1-2,NA,TGTGCCTGGAGTACGCCGGGAGGCTACTATGGCTACACCTTC,CAWSTPGGYYGYTF
TRBV5-1,TRBD1,14,TRBJ2-7,NA,TGCGCCAGCAGCCGACAGGGGGCTGCCTACGAGCAGTACTTC,CASSRQGAAYEQYF
TRBV6-1,TRBD2,14,TRBJ2-5,NA,TGTGCCAGCATCGTTAGCGGGGCTCGAGAGACCCAGTACTTC,CASIVSGARETQYF
TRBV6-6,TRBD1,14,TRBJ2-4,few,TGTGCCAGCAGAATCCTGGGACAGAAAAACATTCAGTACTTC,CASRILGQKNIQYF
TRBV29-1,TRBD1,12,TRBJ2-7,NA,TGCAGCGTCCAATCACAGGGGTACGAGCAGTACTTC,CSVQSQGYEQYF
TRBV28,NA,17,TRBJ2-1,NA,TGTGCCAGCAGTTTATTCTCGCGGGGAAGGTTTTACAATGAGCAGTTCTTC,CASSLFSRGRFYNEQFF
TRBV28,TRBD2,17,TRBJ2-2,NA,TGTGCCAGCAGTTTTCTAGCGGGAGGGCCGAACACCGGGGAGCTGTTTTTT,CASSFLAGGPNTGELFF
TRBV7-3,TRBD1,17,TRBJ1-2,medium-sized,TGTGCCAGCAGCTTCCCCGTCCCGTCGACAGGGAGGTATGGCTACACCTTC,CASSFPVPSTGRYGYTF
TRBV5-1,TRBD2,15,TRBJ2-5,medium-sized,TGCGCCAGCAATGGCGGGGGGGCAGACTCCGAGACCCAGTACTTC,CASNGGGADSETQYF
TRBV7-2,TRBD2,15,TRBJ2-7,NA,TGTGCCAGCAGCTTAGAAGCGGGAGGCTTCTACGAGCAGTACTTC,CASSLEAGGFYEQYF
TRBV11-3,TRBD2,14,TRBJ2-1,NA,TGTGCCAGCAGCTCTAGCGGGAGTCCGAGTGAGCAGTTCTTC,CASSSSGSPSEQFF